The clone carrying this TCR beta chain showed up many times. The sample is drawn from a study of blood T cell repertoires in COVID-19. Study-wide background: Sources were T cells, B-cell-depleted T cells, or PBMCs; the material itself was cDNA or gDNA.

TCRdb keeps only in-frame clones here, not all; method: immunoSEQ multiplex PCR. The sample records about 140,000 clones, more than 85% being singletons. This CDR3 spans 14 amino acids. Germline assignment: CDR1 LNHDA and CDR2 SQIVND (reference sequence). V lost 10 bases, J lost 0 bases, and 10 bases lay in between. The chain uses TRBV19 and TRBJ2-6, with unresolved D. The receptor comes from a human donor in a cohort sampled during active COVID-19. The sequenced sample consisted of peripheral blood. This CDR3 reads CAITALSGANVLTF. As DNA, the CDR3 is TGTGCCATCACCGCGCTCTCTGGGGCCAACGTCCTGACTTTC.